Below, 10 T cell receptor beta chains from the same sample are listed, as sequenced in a study of blood T cell repertoires in COVID-19. Some clones are missing from TCRdb's copy, which holds only in-frame ones; the method was immunoSEQ multiplex PCR. This sample has some 230,000 clones, with approximately 80% found just once. Source material: PBMCs or T cells enriched from blood (not recorded which). These receptors were obtained from a woman in her forties with acute COVID-19.

V usage is TRBV6-1 and J usage is TRBJ2-3, with 11 bases matching TRBD2. After removal of 4 bases from V and 5 bases from J, the junction contained 8 bases not matched to a gene. The germline V gene encodes CDR1 MNHNS and CDR2 SASEGT. The CDR3 extends over 16 amino acids. The CDR3, as DNA: TGTGCCAGCAGTGCCCCCCTAGCGGGAGGAGGAGATACGCAGTATTTT. It yields the protein CASSAPLAGGGDTQYF.

The J gene is TRBJ1-6, the V gene TRBV2; 7 bases match TRBD1. J gave up 4 bases and V 10 bases, and 4 bases lay outside the gene matches. CDR1 is SNHLY and CDR2 is FYNNEI in the germline V gene. CDR3 length equals 13 residues. The DNA of the CDR3 is TGTGCCACAGGGGGACGGTATAATTCACCCCTCCACTTT. This translates into CATGGRYNSPLHF.

The chain couples TRBV19 to TRBJ2-3, with D maybe TRBD1 (5 bases). Germline-derived CDR1 and CDR2 are LNHDA and SQIVND (reference sequence). The V end lost 5 bases, the J end lost 0 bases, and 15 bases lay between the germline ends. The CDR3 totals 16 residues. The DNA for the CDR3 is TGTGCCAGTAGTTCCGACAGCGCCTCTAGCACAGATACGCAGTATTTT. Amino acid sequence: CASSSDSASSTDTQYF.

The V gene is TRBV7-8, the J gene TRBJ1-1; possible D gene TRBD1, 5 bases. V was trimmed by 6 bases and J by 4 bases, leaving 12 bases between them. Germline-derived CDR1 and CDR2 are SGHVS and FQNEAQ. The CDR3 consists of 13 residues. CDR3 coding DNA: TGTGCCAGCAGACTAAGGGGTGGCACTGAAGCTTTCTTT. It is translated as CASRLRGGTEAFF.

This chain links TRBV4-3 with TRBJ1-2, with 8 bases matching TRBD1. Germline CDR1 LGHNA, CDR2 YSLEER. V shed 4 bases and J 4 bases; nucleotides not matched to a gene: 8. The CDR3 extends over 15 amino acids. CDR3 in DNA: TGCGCCAGCAGCCCATCGCCAGGGGGCTTCTATGGCTACACCTTC. Amino acids: CASSPSPGGFYGYTF.

The rearrangement joins TRBV2 to TRBJ1-2; D remains unclear. The germline V gene encodes CDR1 SNHLY and CDR2 FYNNEI. The CDR3 sequence is 14 residues long. V lost 2 bases to trimming and J lost 4 bases, with 11 bases between them. CDR3 in amino acids: CASSELLTGYGYTF. CDR3 nucleotide sequence: TGTGCCAGCAGTGAACTGCTAACCGGCTATGGCTACACCTTC.

The chain uses TRBV19 and TRBJ2-1; 10 bases line up with TRBD1. V lost 3 bases, J lost 8 bases, and 7 bases stayed unmatched. The CDR3 is 15 amino acids. Germline CDR1 LNHDA, CDR2 SQIVND (reference sequence). The CDR3: CASSIRDRGWDEQFF. CDR3 in DNA: TGTGCCAGTAGTATTCGGGACAGGGGTTGGGATGAGCAGTTCTTC.

The rearrangement joins TRBV7-6 to TRBJ1-5; no reliable D call. The CDR3 is 13 amino acids. Per germline, CDR1 SGHVS and CDR2 FNYEAQ. V was trimmed by 6 bases and J by 5 bases, leaving 11 bases between them. The CDR3, as DNA: TGTGCCAGCAGTACGAGTGAGGATCAGCCCCAGCATTTT. Its translation is CASSTSEDQPQHF.

In DNA form, the CDR3 reads TGTGCCAGCAGACCTAAGGTCCTAGCGGGCGAGCAGTACTTC. This codes for CASRPKVLAGEQYF. V is TRBV28 and J is TRBJ2-7; 8 bases fit TRBD2. Germline CDR1 reads MDHEN; CDR2 reads SYDVKM. Trimming at V came to 6 bases and at J to 6 bases, leaving 10 bases not matched to a gene. The CDR3 spans 14 residues.

Concerning this clone itself: A read error may account for a junction end that differs from germline. V is TRBV3-1 (or the pseudogene TRBV3-2) and J is TRBJ1-1; TRBD1 matches at 10 bases. The CDR3 has 15 residues. Germline V gene data show CDR1 as LGHDT and CDR2 as YNNKEL (reference sequence). DNA for the CDR3: TGTGCCAGCAACCAAGCCGGGACAGGGGACACTGAAGCTTTCTTT. This encodes CASNQAGTGDTEAFF.